The 30 T cell receptor beta chains below were found in one sample sequenced in a study of blood T cell repertoires in COVID-19. Sequencing used immunoSEQ multiplex PCR; TCRdb keeps in-frame clones, though not all of them. This repertoire shows about 74,000 clones, about 83% found once; its top ten account for over 35%. Sequencing was performed on peripheral blood. Receptors were obtained from a man in his sixties or seventies with acute or convalescent COVID-19.

The chain combines TRBV19 with TRBJ2-1; D uncertain. V was cut by 1 base and J by 4 bases, with 14 bases left in between. The CDR3 totals 16 residues. Germline V gene lookup returns CDR1 LNHDA and CDR2 SQIVND (reference sequence). The CDR3: CASSIVFLVRYNEQFF. In nucleotides, the CDR3 is TGTGCCAGTAGTATAGTTTTCCTAGTTCGGTACAATGAGCAGTTCTTC.

This clone was seen only a few times. This chain connects TRBV5-1 to TRBJ2-7; TRBD1 is a possible D gene (5 bases). V was trimmed by 0 bases and J by 4 bases, leaving 14 bases between them. The CDR3 is 15 amino acids. The germline V gene encodes CDR1 SGHRS and CDR2 YFSETQ. CDR3: CASSLAPGMVYEQYF. CDR3 DNA: TGCGCCAGCAGCTTGGCCCCAGGGATGGTTTACGAGCAGTACTTC.

The rearrangement uses TRBV19 and TRBJ1-2, with TRBD1 matching 9 bases. V shed 9 bases and J 4 bases; nucleotides not matched to a gene: 9. The CDR3 has 14 amino acids. Germline assignment: CDR1 LNHDA and CDR2 SQIVND (reference sequence). The CDR3 loop reads CASLPTGGGYGYTF. Written as DNA, the CDR3 is TGTGCCAGCCTCCCAACAGGGGGCGGCTATGGCTACACCTTC.

This clone was seen only a few times. The chain employs TRBV3-1 (or the pseudogene TRBV3-2) and TRBJ1-6, with D tentatively TRBD1 (6 bases). Trimming left V 5 bases short and J 7 bases short, with 15 bases between. Germline V gives CDR1 LGHDT, CDR2 YNNKEL (reference sequence). The CDR3 loop spans 15 amino acids. In DNA form, the CDR3 reads TGTGCCAGCAGCGCTACCGGGACACCGAATTCACCCCTCCACTTT. As protein: CASSATGTPNSPLHF.

The genes are TRBV28 and TRBJ1-5; D is uncertain. V shed 3 bases and J shed 0 bases, with 9 bases lying between them. Per the germline V gene, CDR1 is MDHEN and CDR2 is SYDVKM. The CDR3 has 15 residues. DNA for the CDR3: TGTGCCAGCAGTTTCATCACAGTTAGCAATCAGCCCCAGCATTTT. It encodes CASSFITVSNQPQHF.

This rearrangement joins TRBV7-9 to TRBJ2-3, with TRBD2 identical over 9 bases. The germline CDR1 and CDR2 sequences are SEHNR and FQNEAQ (reference sequence). J was trimmed by 3 bases and V by 1 base; bases with no gene match: 5. The CDR3 is 16 amino acids. In DNA, the CDR3 is TGTGCCAGCAGCTTAGGGGCTAGCGGGATAACAGATACGCAGTATTTT. Protein: CASSLGASGITDTQYF.

The genes are TRBV13 and TRBJ1-3; D is possibly TRBD1 (6 bases). There are 14 residues in the CDR3. V shed 5 bases and J shed 3 bases, with 11 bases lying between them. CDR1 and CDR2 (germline): PRHDT, FYEKMQ (reference sequence). CDR3 DNA sequence: TGTGCCAGCAGCGGGACAAGTCGTGGAAACACCATATATTTT. Amino acid sequence: CASSGTSRGNTIYF.

The chain combines TRBV18 with TRBJ1-5; 7 bases agree with TRBD1. CDR3 length: 14 residues. Trimming took 8 bases from V and 2 from J; bases not matched to a gene: 6. CDR1 and CDR2 from the germline V gene are KGHSH and LQKENI. The CDR3 sequence: CASTTGEGNQPQHF. CDR3 DNA: TGTGCCAGCACTACAGGGGAAGGCAATCAGCCCCAGCATTTT.

A word on this clone: The same CDR3 can be traced to other DNA sequences in this sample. The V and J genes are TRBV5-1 and TRBJ2-2; the D gene is possibly TRBD2 (6 bases). V lost 1 base and J 1 base, leaving 8 bases between the germline ends. Germline V gives CDR1 SGHRS, CDR2 YFSETQ. The CDR3 runs to 15 residues. The CDR3 nucleotides read TGCGCCAGCAGCTTGAGCGGGTGGAACACCGGGGAGCTGTTTTTT. It specifies CASSLSGWNTGELFF.

V gene TRBV10-3 combines with J gene TRBJ1-2, with TRBD1 as a possible D gene (5 bases). The CDR3 extends over 15 amino acids. V gave up 3 bases and J gave up 3 bases, with 14 bases separating them. The germline gives CDR1 ENHRY, CDR2 SYGVKD. The CDR3 bases are TGTGCCATCAGTGAATCGGGGGTCGTATACTATGGCTACACCTTC. Translation gives CAISESGVVYYGYTF.

J is TRBJ2-7 and V is TRBV18, with 9 bases fitting TRBD1. The germline V gene encodes CDR1 KGHSH and CDR2 LQKENI. The CDR3 spans 15 residues. V lost 2 bases and J lost 2; bases outside the gene matches: 4. The chain's CDR3 is CASSPSRDRAYEQYF. The CDR3 DNA is TGTGCCAGCTCACCATCCCGGGACAGGGCCTACGAGCAGTACTTC.

This chain uses TRBV19 with TRBJ2-5, with TRBD1 identical over 10 bases. The germline gives CDR1 LNHDA, CDR2 SQIVND (reference sequence). Germline trimming cut 5 bases from V and 0 bases from J; bases unmatched to any gene: 6. This CDR3 is built from 16 residues. For the CDR3, the DNA is TGTGCCAGTAGTCCCTGGACAGGGGGAAACCAAGAGACCCAGTACTTC. Amino acids: CASSPWTGGNQETQYF. Full variable domain (remainder filled in from reference TRBV19 and TRBJ2-5): DGGITQSPKYLFRKEGQNVTLSCEQNLNHDAMYWYRQDPGQGLRLIYYSQIVNDFQKGDIAEGYSVSREKKESFPLTVTSAQKNPTAFYLCASSPWTGGNQETQYFGPGTRLLVL.

This sequence joins TRBV2 and TRBJ2-1, with 10 bases aligning to TRBD2. V was clipped by 4 bases and J by 4 bases; unmatched bases: 4. The CDR3 is made up of 15 amino acids. Germline V CDR1 and CDR2: SNHLY, FYNNEI. The DNA for the CDR3 is TGTGCCAGCAGTGCTCAGCGGGGGGGATACAATGAGCAGTTCTTC. Amino acid sequence: CASSAQRGGYNEQFF.

This clone was detected only once. This chain uses TRBV28 with TRBJ1-1; D uncertain. The CDR3 covers 14 residues. From germline, CDR1 is MDHEN and CDR2 SYDVKM. Trimming took 3 bases from V and 4 from J, leaving 12 bases between them. The CDR3 protein is CASSLSKGGTEAFF. The CDR3 DNA is TGTGCCAGCAGTTTGTCAAAAGGAGGCACTGAAGCTTTCTTT.

This clone was found a few times. The chain is built from TRBV3-1 (or the pseudogene TRBV3-2) and TRBJ2-7; 8 bases map to TRBD1. V lost 4 bases and J lost 2; bases outside the gene matches: 7. The germline V gene has CDR1 LGHDT and CDR2 YNNKEL (reference sequence). The CDR3 covers 15 residues. CDR3 protein: CASSPDRGMTYEQYF. CDR3 nucleotide sequence: TGTGCCAGCAGCCCCGACAGGGGTATGACCTACGAGCAGTACTTC.

The genes are TRBV29-1 and TRBJ1-1; D unclear. CDR3 size: 15 residues. V was pared by 3 bases and J by 4 bases, with 18 bases between. CDR1 is SQVTM, CDR2 ANQGSEA, per germline. The CDR3 region has the DNA TGCAGCGTTGAGAAGAGGGTAGGGTGGATCACTGAAGCTTTCTTT. Its translation: CSVEKRVGWITEAFF.

This clone was observed a handful of times. The J gene is TRBJ2-1, the V gene TRBV5-4; 11 bases agree with TRBD2. CDR1 SGHNT and CDR2 YYREEE come from the germline V gene (reference sequence). The CDR3 extends over 15 amino acids. V was pared by 4 bases and J by 5 bases, with 5 bases of the junction left unmatched. The CDR3 is CASSVLAGVDNEQFF. CDR3 nucleotides: TGTGCCAGCAGCGTACTAGCGGGAGTAGACAATGAGCAGTTCTTC.

The chain combines TRBV5-5 with TRBJ1-1, with D possibly matching TRBD1 (5 bases). The CDR3 has 17 residues. V lost 1 base to trimming and J lost 0 bases, with 16 bases between them. The germline gives CDR1 SGHKS, CDR2 YYEKEE (reference sequence). The CDR3 nucleotides read TGTGCCAGCAGCTTGAGGCAGGGAACACTCATGAACACTGAAGCTTTCTTT. Residues: CASSLRQGTLMNTEAFF.

The rearrangement uses TRBV9 and TRBJ2-3, with TRBD2 identical over 7 bases. From germline, CDR1 is SGDLS and CDR2 YYNGEE. The CDR3 is made up of 15 amino acids. The J segment lost 3 bases and the V segment lost 2 bases, leaving 6 bases of the junction unmatched. The CDR3 DNA reads as TGTGCCAGCAGCGTGGCGGGAGCAGTAACAGATACGCAGTATTTT. As protein: CASSVAGAVTDTQYF.

The chain couples TRBV7-3 to TRBJ1-4, with 10 nucleotides matching TRBD1. The CDR3 is made up of 18 amino acids. Germline V gives CDR1 SGHTA, CDR2 FQGTGA. Unmatched junction bases numbered 9, after V lost 5 bases and J lost 0 bases. The CDR3 loop is CASSIQTGGRSTNEKLFF. The DNA of the CDR3 is TGTGCCAGCAGCATACAGACAGGGGGCCGATCAACTAATGAAAAACTGTTTTTT.

Only a few counts were recorded for this clone. The V call is TRBV7-9, the J call TRBJ1-1; D gene unclear. Between the trimmed V and J ends, which lost 3 bases and 1 base, there was a span of 6 bases. The CDR3 length is 13 residues. Germline loops: CDR1 SEHNR, CDR2 FQNEAQ (reference sequence). CDR3 region: CASSFEANTEAFF. CDR3 sequence (DNA): TGTGCCAGCAGCTTCGAAGCGAACACTGAAGCTTTCTTT. Based on the CDR3 plus reference TRBV7-9 and TRBJ1-1, the full variable domain is DTGVSQNPRHKITKRGQNVTFRCDPISEHNRLYWYRQTLGQGPEFLTYFQNEAQLEKSRLLSDRFSAERPKGSFSTLEIQRTEQGDSAMYLCASSFEANTEAFFGQGTRLTVV.

The V and J genes are TRBV19 and TRBJ1-2; D remains ambiguous. Germline V gene lookup returns CDR1 LNHDA and CDR2 SQIVND (reference sequence). The CDR3 has 15 amino acids. Deletions cut 7 bases from V and 9 bases from J, with 24 bases between. The CDR3 loop reads CASTTPAPGTDSYTF. CDR3 bases: TGTGCCAGTACCACCCCGGCCCCGGGTACGGATAGCTACACCTTC.

The chain couples TRBV7-3 to TRBJ2-3; 8 nucleotides line up with TRBD2. With 1 base clipped from V and 0 bases from J, the junction kept 0 bases outside the gene matches. The CDR3 spans 15 residues. CDR1 and CDR2 (germline): SGHTA, FQGTGA. CDR3 bases: TGTGCCAGCAGCTTAATAGCGGGGAGCACAGATACGCAGTATTTT. Translation gives CASSLIAGSTDTQYF.

This clone was detected once. V and J are TRBV6-1 and TRBJ2-1; D gene uncertain. The CDR3 consists of 12 residues. Germline CDR1 MNHNS, CDR2 SASEGT. The V and J ends lost 2 bases and 8 bases respectively, with 7 bases between them. CDR3 amino acids: CASSENIYEQFF. Written as DNA, the CDR3 is TGTGCCAGCAGTGAAAATATATATGAGCAGTTCTTC.

The chain is built from TRBV7-9 and TRBJ1-5; 10 bases map to TRBD1. Germline CDR1 and CDR2: SEHNR and FQNEAQ (reference sequence). Trimming cost V 2 bases and J 2 bases; bases outside gene matches: 9. This CDR3 comprises 18 residues. CDR3 sequence: CASSLKTGGDSGNQPQHF. The CDR3 DNA sequence: TGTGCCAGCAGCTTAAAGACAGGGGGCGACTCTGGCAATCAGCCCCAGCATTTT.

J is TRBJ2-7 and V is TRBV5-8, with D perhaps matching TRBD2 (8 bases). The V end lost 4 bases, the J end lost 3 bases, and 17 bases lay between the germline ends. The V gene's germline CDR1 is SGHTS and CDR2 YDEGEE. The CDR3 runs to 15 residues. CDR3 residues: CASSITGAGGYEQYF. The CDR3 coding sequence is TGTGCCAGCAGCATTACAGGGGCGGGGGGCTACGAGCAGTACTTC.

The chain uses TRBV2 and TRBJ2-3, with D unresolved. V lost 2 bases and J lost 4, with 7 bases in between. The germline gives CDR1 SNHLY, CDR2 FYNNEI. CDR3 length: 13 amino acids. CDR3 in DNA: TGTGCCAGCAGTGAACTGGCCTCAGATACGCAGTATTTT. It specifies CASSELASDTQYF.

V usage is TRBV24-1 and J usage is TRBJ2-1; D might be TRBD2 (5 bases). Trimming shortened V by 1 base and J by 6 bases, and 9 bases separated the two germline ends. There are 14 residues in the CDR3. Germline V lookup: CDR1 KGHDR, CDR2 SFDVKD. CDR3: CATSDFRGINEQFF. DNA of the CDR3: TGTGCCACCAGTGATTTTCGGGGTATCAATGAGCAGTTCTTC.

The V gene is TRBV6-1, the J gene TRBJ2-5; 14 nucleotides agree with TRBD2. Germline loops: CDR1 MNHNS, CDR2 SASEGT. The CDR3 length is 18 residues. V lost 2 bases to trimming and J lost 5 bases; unmatched junction nucleotides: 10. CDR3 residues: CASSEKRLAGGPRETQYF. The CDR3 nucleotides are TGTGCCAGCAGTGAAAAGAGACTAGCGGGAGGGCCGAGGGAGACCCAGTACTTC.

This chain connects TRBV28 to TRBJ2-7; TRBD2 might be the D (7 bases). Trimming took off 3 bases at V and 6 bases at J, with 21 bases between the two ends. This CDR3 has 16 amino acids. CDR1 MDHEN and CDR2 SYDVKM come from the germline V gene. CDR3: CASSLGARGPRGEQYF. The CDR3 nucleotides are TGTGCCAGCAGTTTGGGTGCGCGGGGGCCCCGCGGCGAGCAGTACTTC.